This TCR beta chain comes out of a study of regulatory T cells in long-lasting Graves disease. General study points: Shared public clonotypes totalled around 2,900 in persistent patients, compared with approximately 970 in new patients. Persistent disease showed a preference for TRBV28, TRBJ1-2 and TRBJ2-5. Peripheral blood was the sole material, not thyroid tissue.

To note about this clonotype: Its target is unknown.

This CDR3 contains 16 residues. In germline, CDR1 is LGHDT, CDR2 YNNKEL (reference sequence). The V end was cut by 7 bases, the J end by 0 bases, with 16 bases between. Noted time point: persistent/refractory GD, antithyroid drugs over 5 years with positive TRAb. Scientists built the TCR library using RNA that was extracted from PBMCs. The source of the patients was an endocrinology department in Xi'an, China. Arm-PCR of CDR3 regions with iRepertoire HTBI primers generated TCR beta libraries. One entry per CDR3 protein results from TCRdb running MiXCR on the multiplex PCR reads. The sample shows a few hundred thousand distinct CDR3 sequences, roughly 23% of them seen only once.

The sample consisted of peripheral blood mononuclear cells (PBMCs), taken when the disease was refractory, from a patient treated with antithyroid drugs. This clonotype was sampled from a middle-aged woman with Graves disease. The chain employs TRBV3-1 and TRBJ1-5; D remains unclear. CDR3 coding DNA: TGTGCCAGCACCGATGGACGACCTTATAGCAATCAGCCCCAGCATTTT. Encoded protein: CASTDGRPYSNQPQHF.